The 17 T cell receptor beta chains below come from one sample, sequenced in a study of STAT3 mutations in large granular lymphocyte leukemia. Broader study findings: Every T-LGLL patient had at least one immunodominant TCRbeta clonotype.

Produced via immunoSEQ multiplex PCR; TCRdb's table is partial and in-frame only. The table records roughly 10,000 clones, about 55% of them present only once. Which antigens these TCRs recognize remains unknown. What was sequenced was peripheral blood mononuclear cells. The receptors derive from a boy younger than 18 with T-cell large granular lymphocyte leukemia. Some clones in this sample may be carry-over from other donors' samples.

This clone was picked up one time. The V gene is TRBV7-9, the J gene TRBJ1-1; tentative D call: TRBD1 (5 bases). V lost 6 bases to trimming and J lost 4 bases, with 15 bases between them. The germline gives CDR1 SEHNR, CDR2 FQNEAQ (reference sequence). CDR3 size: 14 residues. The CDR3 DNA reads TGTGCCAGCAGATTCGAGGGACGGGGCACTGAAGCTTTCTTT. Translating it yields CASRFEGRGTEAFF.

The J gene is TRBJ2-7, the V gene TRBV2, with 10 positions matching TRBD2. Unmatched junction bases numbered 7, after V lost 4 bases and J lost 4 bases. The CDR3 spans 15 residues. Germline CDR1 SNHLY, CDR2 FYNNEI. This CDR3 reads CASSVGGTSVYEQYF. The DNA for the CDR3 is TGTGCCAGCAGTGTGGGGGGGACTAGCGTGTACGAGCAGTACTTC. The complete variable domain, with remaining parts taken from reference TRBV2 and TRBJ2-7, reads EPEVTQTPSHQVTQMGQEVILRCVPISNHLYFYWYRQILGQKVEFLVSFYNNEISEKSEIFDDQFSVERPDGSNFTLKIRSTKLEDSAMYFCASSVGGTSVYEQYFGPGTRLTVT.

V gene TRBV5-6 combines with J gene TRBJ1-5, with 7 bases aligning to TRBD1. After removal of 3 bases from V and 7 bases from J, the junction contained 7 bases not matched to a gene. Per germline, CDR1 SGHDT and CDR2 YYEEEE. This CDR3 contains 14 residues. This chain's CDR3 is CASSSTGDGQPQHF. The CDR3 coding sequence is TGTGCCAGCAGCTCAACAGGGGATGGCCAGCCCCAGCATTTT. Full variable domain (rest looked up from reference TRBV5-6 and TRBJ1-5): DAGVTQSPTHLIKTRGQQVTLRCSPKSGHDTVSWYQQALGQGPQFIFQYYEEEERQRGNFPDRFSGHQFPNYSSELNVNALLLGDSALYLCASSSTGDGQPQHFGDGTRLSIL.

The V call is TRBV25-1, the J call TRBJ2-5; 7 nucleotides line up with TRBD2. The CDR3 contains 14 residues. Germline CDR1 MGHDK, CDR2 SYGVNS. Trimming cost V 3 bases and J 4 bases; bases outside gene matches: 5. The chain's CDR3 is CASSEGAGSETQYF. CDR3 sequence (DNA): TGTGCCAGCAGTGAGGGAGCGGGATCAGAGACCCAGTACTTC.

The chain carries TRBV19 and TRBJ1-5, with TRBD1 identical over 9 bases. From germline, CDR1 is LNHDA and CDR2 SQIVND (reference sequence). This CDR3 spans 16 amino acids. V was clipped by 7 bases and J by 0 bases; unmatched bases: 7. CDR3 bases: TGTGCCAGTACCGCCCTGGACAGGGGTAGCAATCAGCCCCAGCATTTT. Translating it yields CASTALDRGSNQPQHF.

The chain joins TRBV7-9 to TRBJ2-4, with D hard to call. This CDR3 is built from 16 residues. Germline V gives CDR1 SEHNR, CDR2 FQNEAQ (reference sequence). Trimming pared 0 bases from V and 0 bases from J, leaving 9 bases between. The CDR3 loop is CASSLARGGAKNIQYF. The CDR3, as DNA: TGTGCCAGCAGCTTAGCGCGAGGCGGAGCCAAAAACATTCAGTACTTC.

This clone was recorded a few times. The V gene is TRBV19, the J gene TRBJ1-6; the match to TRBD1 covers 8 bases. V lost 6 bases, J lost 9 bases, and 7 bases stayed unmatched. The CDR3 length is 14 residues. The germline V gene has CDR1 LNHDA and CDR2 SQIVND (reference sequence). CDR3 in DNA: TGTGCCAGTAGACCGGGACAGGATTCTTCACCCCTCCACTTT. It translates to CASRPGQDSSPLHF.

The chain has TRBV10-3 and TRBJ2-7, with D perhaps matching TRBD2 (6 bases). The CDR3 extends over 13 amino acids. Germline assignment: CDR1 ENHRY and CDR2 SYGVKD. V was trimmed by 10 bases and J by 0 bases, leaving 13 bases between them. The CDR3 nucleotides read TGTGCCACCCTGGTCGGGAGCTCCTACGAGCAGTACTTC. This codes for CATLVGSSYEQYF.

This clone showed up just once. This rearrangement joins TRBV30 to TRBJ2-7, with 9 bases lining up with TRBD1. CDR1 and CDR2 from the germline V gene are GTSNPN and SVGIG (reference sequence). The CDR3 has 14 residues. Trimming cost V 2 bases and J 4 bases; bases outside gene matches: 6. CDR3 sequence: CAWSPGTGSYEQYF. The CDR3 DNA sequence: TGTGCCTGGAGTCCCGGGACAGGGTCGTACGAGCAGTACTTC. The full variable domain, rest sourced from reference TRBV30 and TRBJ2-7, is SQTIHQWPATLVQPVGSPLSLECTVEGTSNPNLYWYRQAAGRGLQLLFYSVGIGQISSEVPQNLSASRPQDRQFILSSKKLLLSDSGFYLCAWSPGTGSYEQYFGPGTRLTVT.

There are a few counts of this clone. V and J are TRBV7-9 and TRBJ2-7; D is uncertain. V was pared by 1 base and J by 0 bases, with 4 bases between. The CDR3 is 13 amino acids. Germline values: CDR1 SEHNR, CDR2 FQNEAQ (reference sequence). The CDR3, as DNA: TGTGCCAGCAGCTTAGAGTCCTCCTACGAGCAGTACTTC. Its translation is CASSLESSYEQYF.

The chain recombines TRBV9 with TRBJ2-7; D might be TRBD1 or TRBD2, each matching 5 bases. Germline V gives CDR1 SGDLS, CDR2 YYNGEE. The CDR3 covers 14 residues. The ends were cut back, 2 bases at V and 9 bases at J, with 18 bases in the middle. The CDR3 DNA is TGTGCCAGCAGCGTTGGGGGAGAGGTGGTGGGGCAGTACTTC. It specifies CASSVGGEVVGQYF.

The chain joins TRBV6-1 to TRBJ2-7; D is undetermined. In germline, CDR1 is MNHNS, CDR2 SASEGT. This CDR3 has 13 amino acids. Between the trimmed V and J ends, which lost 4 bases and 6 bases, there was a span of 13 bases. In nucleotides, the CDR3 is TGTGCCAGCAGTGGCCGCGATAGCACCGAGCAGTACTTC. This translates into CASSGRDSTEQYF.

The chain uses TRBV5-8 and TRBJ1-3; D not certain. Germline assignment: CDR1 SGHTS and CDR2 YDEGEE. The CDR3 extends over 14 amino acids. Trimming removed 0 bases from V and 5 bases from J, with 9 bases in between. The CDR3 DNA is TGTGCCAGCAGCTTGGGTGCCAGTAGAAACACCATATATTTT. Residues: CASSLGASRNTIYF.

CDR3 sequence: CASSAGQANPYEQYF. As DNA, the CDR3 is TGCGCCAGCAGCGCGGGACAGGCCAATCCCTACGAGCAGTACTTC. The rearrangement joins TRBV5-1 to TRBJ2-7; 8 positions match TRBD1. Germline V lookup: CDR1 SGHRS, CDR2 YFSETQ. This CDR3 region has 15 residues. Trimming removed 4 bases from V and 2 bases from J; junction bases left unmatched: 8. Variable domain in full (rest from reference TRBV5-1 and TRBJ2-7): KAGVTQTPRYLIKTRGQQVTLSCSPISGHRSVSWYQQTPGQGLQFLFEYFSETQRNKGNFPGRFSGRQFSNSRSEMNVSTLELGDSALYLCASSAGQANPYEQYFGPGTRLTVT.

The chain's CDR3 is CAWSVLGTLKETQYF. The CDR3 DNA sequence: TGTGCCTGGAGTGTACTGGGGACTCTTAAAGAGACCCAGTACTTC. This sequence joins TRBV30 and TRBJ2-5; possibly TRBD2 for D (6 bases). Per the germline V gene, CDR1 is GTSNPN and CDR2 is SVGIG (reference sequence). V dropped 0 bases and J dropped 3 bases, with 14 bases sitting between them. The CDR3 extends over 15 amino acids.

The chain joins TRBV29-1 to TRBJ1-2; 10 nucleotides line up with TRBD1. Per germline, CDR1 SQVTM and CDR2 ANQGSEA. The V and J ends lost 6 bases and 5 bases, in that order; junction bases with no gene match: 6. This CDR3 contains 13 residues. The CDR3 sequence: CSVGGQGGYGYTF. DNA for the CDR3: TGCAGCGTGGGCGGACAGGGGGGTTATGGCTACACCTTC. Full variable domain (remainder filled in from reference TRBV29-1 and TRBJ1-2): SAVISQKPSRDICQRGTSLTIQCQVDSQVTMMFWYRQQPGQSLTLIATANQGSEATYESGFVIDKFPISRPNLTFSTLTVSNMSPEDSSIYLCSVGGQGGYGYTFGSGTRLTVV.

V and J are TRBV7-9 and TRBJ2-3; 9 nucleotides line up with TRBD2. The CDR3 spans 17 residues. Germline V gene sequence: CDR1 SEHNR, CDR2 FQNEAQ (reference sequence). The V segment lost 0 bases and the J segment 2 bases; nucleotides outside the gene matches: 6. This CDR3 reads CASSLATAGGFTDTQYF. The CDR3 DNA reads TGTGCCAGCAGCTTAGCGACAGCGGGGGGTTTCACAGATACGCAGTATTTT.